This TCR beta chain derives from a study of tumor and adjacent non-tumor tissue in lung cancer. Study results and limitations: In normal lung, the top 100 clones were significantly more dominant than in tumor.

No cell sorting was done before RNA was extracted from the tissue. The normal lung tissue was taken more than 3 cm from the tumor edge. Donors were chemotherapy-naive, newly diagnosed lung cancer surgical patients in China, August–November 2014. Germline CDR1 is DFQATT and CDR2 is SNEGSKA (reference sequence). V dropped 8 bases and J dropped 2; count of bases not matched to a gene: 10. This CDR3 is built from 14 residues. About this clonotype: Its target is not known.

Three rounds of nested PCR, following a modified ARM-PCR protocol, produced the TCRbeta library. TCRdb processed the multiplex PCR reads anew with MiXCR; each CDR3 protein has one entry. The sample contains approximately 100,000 distinct CDR3 sequences, 60% to 80% of which appear only once. J is TRBJ2-3 and V is TRBV20-1; 7 bases map to TRBD2. The receptor was derived from a man in his 60s with non-small cell lung cancer. The sequencing input was distant non-tumor lung tissue. The CDR3: CSTWDYLHTDTQYF. CDR3 coding DNA: TGCAGTACCTGGGACTACCTACACACAGATACGCAGTATTTT.